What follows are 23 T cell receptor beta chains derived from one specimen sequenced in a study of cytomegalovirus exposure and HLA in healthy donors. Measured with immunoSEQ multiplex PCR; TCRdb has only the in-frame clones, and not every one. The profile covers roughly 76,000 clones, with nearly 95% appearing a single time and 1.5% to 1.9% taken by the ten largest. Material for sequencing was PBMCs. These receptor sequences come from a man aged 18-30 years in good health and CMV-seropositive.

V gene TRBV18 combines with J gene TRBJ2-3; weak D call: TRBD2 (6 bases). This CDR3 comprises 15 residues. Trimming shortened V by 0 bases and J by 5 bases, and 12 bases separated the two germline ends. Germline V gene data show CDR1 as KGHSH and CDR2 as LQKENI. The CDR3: CASSPPGGPGDTQYF. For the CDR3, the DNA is TGTGCCAGCTCACCACCAGGAGGGCCGGGAGATACGCAGTATTTT.

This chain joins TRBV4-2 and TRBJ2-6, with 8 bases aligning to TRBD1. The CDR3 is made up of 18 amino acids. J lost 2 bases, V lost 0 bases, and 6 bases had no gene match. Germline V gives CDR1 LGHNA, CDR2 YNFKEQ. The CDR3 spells CASSQDRQGAPGANVLTF. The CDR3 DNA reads TGTGCCAGCAGCCAAGATAGGCAGGGGGCGCCTGGGGCCAACGTCCTGACTTTC.

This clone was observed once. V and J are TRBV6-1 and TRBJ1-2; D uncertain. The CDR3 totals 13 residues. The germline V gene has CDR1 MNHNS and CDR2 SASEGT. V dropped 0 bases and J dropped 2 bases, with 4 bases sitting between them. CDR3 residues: CASSEAANYGYTF. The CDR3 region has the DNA TGTGCCAGCAGTGAAGCAGCGAACTATGGCTACACCTTC.

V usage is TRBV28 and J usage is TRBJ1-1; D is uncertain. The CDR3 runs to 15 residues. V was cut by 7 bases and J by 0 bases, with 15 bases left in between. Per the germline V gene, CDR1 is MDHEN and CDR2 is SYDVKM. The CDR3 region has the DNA TGTGCCAGCATCCTCACAGCCGGAATGAACACTGAAGCTTTCTTT. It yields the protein CASILTAGMNTEAFF.

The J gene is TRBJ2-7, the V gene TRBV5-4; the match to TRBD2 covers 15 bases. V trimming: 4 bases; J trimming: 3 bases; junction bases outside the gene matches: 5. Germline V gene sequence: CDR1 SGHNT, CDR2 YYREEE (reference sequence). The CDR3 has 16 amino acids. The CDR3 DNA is TGTGCCAGCAGCCGGACTAGCGGGAGGGCCCTCTACGAGCAGTACTTC. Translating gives CASSRTSGRALYEQYF.

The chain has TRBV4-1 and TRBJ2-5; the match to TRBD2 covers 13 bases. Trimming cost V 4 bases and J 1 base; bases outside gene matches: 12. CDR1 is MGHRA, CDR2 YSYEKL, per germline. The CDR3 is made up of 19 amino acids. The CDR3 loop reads CASSRGLAGERGVQETQYF. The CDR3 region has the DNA TGCGCCAGCAGCCGCGGACTAGCGGGAGAAAGAGGGGTCCAAGAGACCCAGTACTTC.

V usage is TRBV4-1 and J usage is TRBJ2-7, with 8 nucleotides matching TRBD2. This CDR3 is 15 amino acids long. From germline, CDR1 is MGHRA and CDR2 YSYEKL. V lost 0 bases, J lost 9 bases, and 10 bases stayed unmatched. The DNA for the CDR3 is TGCGCCAGCAGCCAAGATTGGACGGGAGGGAACGGGCAGTACTTC. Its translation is CASSQDWTGGNGQYF.

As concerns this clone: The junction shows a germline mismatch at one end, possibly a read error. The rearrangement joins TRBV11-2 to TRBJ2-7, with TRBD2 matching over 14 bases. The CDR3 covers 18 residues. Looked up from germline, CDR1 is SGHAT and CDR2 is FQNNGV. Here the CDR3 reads CASSSGTSGSYSNYGQYF. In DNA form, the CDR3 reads TGTGCCAGCAGCTCCGGGACTAGCGGGAGTTATTCAAACTACGGGCAGTACTTC.

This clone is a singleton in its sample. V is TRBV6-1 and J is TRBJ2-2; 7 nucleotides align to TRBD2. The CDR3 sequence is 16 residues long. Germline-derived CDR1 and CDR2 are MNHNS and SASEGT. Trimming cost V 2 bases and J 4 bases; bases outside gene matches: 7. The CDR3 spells CASSEISGKGTGELFF. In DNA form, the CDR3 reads TGTGCCAGCAGTGAAATCAGCGGGAAGGGCACCGGGGAGCTGTTTTTT.

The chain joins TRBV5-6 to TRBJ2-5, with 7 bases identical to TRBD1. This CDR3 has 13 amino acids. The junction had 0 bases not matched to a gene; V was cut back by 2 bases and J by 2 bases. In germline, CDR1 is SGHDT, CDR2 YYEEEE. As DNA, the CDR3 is TGTGCCAGCAGCTTCAGGGGGCAAGAGACCCAGTACTTC. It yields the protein CASSFRGQETQYF.

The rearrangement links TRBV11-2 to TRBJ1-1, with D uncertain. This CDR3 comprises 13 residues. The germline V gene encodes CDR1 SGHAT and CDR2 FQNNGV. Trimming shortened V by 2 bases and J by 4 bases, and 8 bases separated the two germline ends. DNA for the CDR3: TGTGCCAGCAGCTTATCATCCGGCACTGAAGCTTTCTTT. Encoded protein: CASSLSSGTEAFF. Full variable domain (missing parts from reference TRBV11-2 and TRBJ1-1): EAGVAQSPRYKIIEKRQSVAFWCNPISGHATLYWYQQILGQGPKLLIQFQNNGVVDDSQLPKDRFSAERLKGVDSTLKIQPAKLEDSAVYLCASSLSSGTEAFFGQGTRLTVV.

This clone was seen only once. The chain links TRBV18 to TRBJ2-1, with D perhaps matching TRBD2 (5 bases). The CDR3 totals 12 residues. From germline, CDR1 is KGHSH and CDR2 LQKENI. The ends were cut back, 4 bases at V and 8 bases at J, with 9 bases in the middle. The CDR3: CASSRGRDEQFF. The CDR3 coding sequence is TGTGCCAGCTCACGAGGGCGCGATGAGCAGTTCTTC.

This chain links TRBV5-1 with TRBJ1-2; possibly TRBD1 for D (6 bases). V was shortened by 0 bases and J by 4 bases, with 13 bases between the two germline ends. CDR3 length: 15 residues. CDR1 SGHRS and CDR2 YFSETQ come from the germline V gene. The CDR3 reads CASSLDRAAGYGYTF. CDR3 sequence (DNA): TGCGCCAGCAGCTTGGACAGGGCCGCGGGCTATGGCTACACCTTC. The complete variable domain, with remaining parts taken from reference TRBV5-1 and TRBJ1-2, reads KAGVTQTPRYLIKTRGQQVTLSCSPISGHRSVSWYQQTPGQGLQFLFEYFSETQRNKGNFPGRFSGRQFSNSRSEMNVSTLELGDSALYLCASSLDRAAGYGYTFGSGTRLTVV.

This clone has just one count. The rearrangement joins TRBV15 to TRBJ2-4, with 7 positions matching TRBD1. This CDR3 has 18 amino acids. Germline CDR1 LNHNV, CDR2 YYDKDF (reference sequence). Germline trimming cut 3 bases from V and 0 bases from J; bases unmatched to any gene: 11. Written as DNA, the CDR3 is TGTGCCACCAGCAGCCTATCCACAGGGGAACTAGCCAAAAACATTCAGTACTTC. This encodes CATSSLSTGELAKNIQYF.

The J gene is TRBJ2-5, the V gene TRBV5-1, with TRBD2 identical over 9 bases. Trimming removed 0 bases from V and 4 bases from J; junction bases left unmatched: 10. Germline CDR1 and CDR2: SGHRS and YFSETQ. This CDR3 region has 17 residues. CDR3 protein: CASSLAVAGVGVETQYF. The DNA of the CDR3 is TGCGCCAGCAGCTTGGCGGTAGCGGGAGTTGGGGTAGAGACCCAGTACTTC.

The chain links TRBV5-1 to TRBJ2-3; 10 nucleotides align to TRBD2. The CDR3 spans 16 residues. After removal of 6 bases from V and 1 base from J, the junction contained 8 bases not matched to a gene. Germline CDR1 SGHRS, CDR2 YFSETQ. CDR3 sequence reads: CASTVTSGIRTDTQYF. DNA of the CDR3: TGCGCCAGCACCGTTACTAGCGGGATTCGCACAGATACGCAGTATTTT.

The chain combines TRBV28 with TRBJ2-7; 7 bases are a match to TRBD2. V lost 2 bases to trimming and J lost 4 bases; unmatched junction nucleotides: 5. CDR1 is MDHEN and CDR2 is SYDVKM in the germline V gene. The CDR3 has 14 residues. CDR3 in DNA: TGTGCCAGCAGTTTAGCTAGCGGACTTTACGAGCAGTACTTC. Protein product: CASSLASGLYEQYF.

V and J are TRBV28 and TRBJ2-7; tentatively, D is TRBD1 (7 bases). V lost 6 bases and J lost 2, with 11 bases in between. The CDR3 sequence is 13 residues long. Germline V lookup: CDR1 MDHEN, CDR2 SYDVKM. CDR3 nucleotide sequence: TGTGCCAGCAGGGCGGGACAGACCTACGAGCAGTACTTC. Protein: CASRAGQTYEQYF.

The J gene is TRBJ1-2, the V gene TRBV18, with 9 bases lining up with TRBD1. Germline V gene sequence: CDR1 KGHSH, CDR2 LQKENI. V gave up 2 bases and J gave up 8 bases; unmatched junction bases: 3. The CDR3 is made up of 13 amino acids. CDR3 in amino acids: CASSPGQGRGYTF. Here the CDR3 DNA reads TGTGCCAGCTCACCAGGACAGGGGAGAGGCTACACCTTC.

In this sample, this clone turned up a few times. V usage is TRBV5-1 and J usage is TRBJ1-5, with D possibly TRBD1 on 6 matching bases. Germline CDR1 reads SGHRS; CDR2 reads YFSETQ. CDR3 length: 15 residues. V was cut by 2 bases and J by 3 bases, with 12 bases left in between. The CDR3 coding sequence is TGCGCCAGCAGCTTAGGGGGGGACTCCAATCAGCCCCAGCATTTT. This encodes CASSLGGDSNQPQHF.

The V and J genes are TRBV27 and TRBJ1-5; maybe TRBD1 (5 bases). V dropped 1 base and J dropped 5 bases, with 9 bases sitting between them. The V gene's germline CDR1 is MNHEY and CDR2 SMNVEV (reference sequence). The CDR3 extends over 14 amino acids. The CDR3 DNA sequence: TGTGCCAGCAGTTTATTGGGAGGGGATCAGCCCCAGCATTTT. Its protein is CASSLLGGDQPQHF.

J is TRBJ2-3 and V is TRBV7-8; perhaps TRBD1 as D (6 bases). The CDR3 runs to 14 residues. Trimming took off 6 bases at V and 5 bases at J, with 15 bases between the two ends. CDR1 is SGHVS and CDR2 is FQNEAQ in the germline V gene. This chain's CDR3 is CASRSNRVEDTQYF. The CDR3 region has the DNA TGTGCCAGCAGATCTAACAGGGTTGAAGATACGCAGTATTTT. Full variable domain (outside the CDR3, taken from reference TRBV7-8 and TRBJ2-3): GAGVSQSPRYKVAKRGQDVALRCDPISGHVSLFWYQQALGQGPEFLTYFQNEAQLDKSGLPSDRFFAERPEGSVSTLKIQRTQQEDSAVYLCASRSNRVEDTQYFGPGTRLTVL.

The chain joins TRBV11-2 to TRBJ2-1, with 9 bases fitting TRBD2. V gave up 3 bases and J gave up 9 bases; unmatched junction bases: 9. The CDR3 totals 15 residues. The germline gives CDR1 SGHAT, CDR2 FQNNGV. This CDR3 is CASSLRTSAGGEQFF. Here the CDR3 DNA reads TGTGCCAGCAGCTTGAGGACTAGCGCGGGGGGTGAGCAGTTCTTC.